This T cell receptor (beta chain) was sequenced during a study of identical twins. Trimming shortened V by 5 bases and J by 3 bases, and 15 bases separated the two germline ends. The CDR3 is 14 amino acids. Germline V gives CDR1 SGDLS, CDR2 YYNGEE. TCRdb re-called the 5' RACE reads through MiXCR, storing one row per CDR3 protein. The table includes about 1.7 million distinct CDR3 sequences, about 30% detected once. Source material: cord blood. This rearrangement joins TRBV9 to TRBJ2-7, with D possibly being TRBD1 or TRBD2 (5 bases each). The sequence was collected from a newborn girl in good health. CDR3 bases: TGTGCCAGCAGTACTACACGGGACGGCTACGAGCAGTACTTC. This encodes CASSTTRDGYEQYF.